The 5 T cell receptor beta chains in this list originate from one sample, sequenced in a study of cytomegalovirus exposure and HLA in healthy donors. The primer mix had 60 Vbeta and 13 Jbeta primers. Clones were read by immunoSEQ multiplex PCR, and TCRdb kept only the in-frame ones, dropping some. The table records 150,000 to 200,000 clones, roughly four fifths of them present only once. Material: PBMCs. The receptor set was obtained from a man aged 45-60 years in good health and CMV-seronegative.

This clone was picked up one time. J is TRBJ1-5 and V is TRBV4-3; 7 positions match TRBD1. V trimming: 0 bases; J trimming: 4 bases; junction bases outside the gene matches: 9. From germline, CDR1 is LGHNA and CDR2 YSLEER. The CDR3 has 17 amino acids. The CDR3 sequence: CASSQDLSAGGNQPQHF. DNA of the CDR3: TGCGCCAGCAGCCAAGATCTGTCGGCAGGGGGGAATCAGCCCCAGCATTTT.

This clone was detected a few times. V usage is TRBV4-3 and J usage is TRBJ2-7, with 9 bases matching TRBD1. This CDR3 is built from 14 residues. From germline, CDR1 is LGHNA and CDR2 YSLEER. Trimming cost V 4 bases and J 3 bases; bases outside gene matches: 4. CDR3 sequence reads: CASSLMGQGYEQYF. Here the CDR3 DNA reads TGCGCCAGCAGCCTAATGGGACAGGGCTACGAGCAGTACTTC.

This chain links TRBV2 with TRBJ2-3, with D unresolved. Trimming cost V 7 bases and J 5 bases, with 7 bases left between them. Germline CDR1 is SNHLY and CDR2 is FYNNEI. This CDR3 is built from 11 residues. This CDR3 is CASTQIDTQYF. The CDR3 nucleotides read TGTGCCAGCACCCAAATAGATACGCAGTATTTT. Supplemented by reference TRBV2 and TRBJ2-3, the full variable domain reads EPEVTQTPSHQVTQMGQEVILRCVPISNHLYFYWYRQILGQKVEFLVSFYNNEISEKSEIFDDQFSVERPDGSNFTLKIRSTKLEDSAMYFCASTQIDTQYFGPGTRLTVL.

The chain has TRBV19 and TRBJ2-2, with TRBD1 matching 9 bases. Germline trimming cut 4 bases from V and 5 bases from J; bases unmatched to any gene: 8. Germline assignment: CDR1 LNHDA and CDR2 SQIVND (reference sequence). This CDR3 has 16 amino acids. The CDR3 spells CASSTVPGTGTGELFF. As DNA, the CDR3 is TGTGCCAGTAGTACAGTTCCCGGGACAGGGACCGGGGAGCTGTTTTTT.

The chain recombines TRBV2 with TRBJ1-5; 9 bases are shared with TRBD1. The CDR3 consists of 16 residues. The trim removed 6 bases at V and 1 base at J, leaving 7 bases unmatched. The V gene's germline CDR1 is SNHLY and CDR2 FYNNEI. The CDR3 sequence: CASSQTGGSSNQPQHF. The CDR3 DNA reads as TGTGCCAGCAGCCAAACAGGGGGCAGCAGCAATCAGCCCCAGCATTTT.